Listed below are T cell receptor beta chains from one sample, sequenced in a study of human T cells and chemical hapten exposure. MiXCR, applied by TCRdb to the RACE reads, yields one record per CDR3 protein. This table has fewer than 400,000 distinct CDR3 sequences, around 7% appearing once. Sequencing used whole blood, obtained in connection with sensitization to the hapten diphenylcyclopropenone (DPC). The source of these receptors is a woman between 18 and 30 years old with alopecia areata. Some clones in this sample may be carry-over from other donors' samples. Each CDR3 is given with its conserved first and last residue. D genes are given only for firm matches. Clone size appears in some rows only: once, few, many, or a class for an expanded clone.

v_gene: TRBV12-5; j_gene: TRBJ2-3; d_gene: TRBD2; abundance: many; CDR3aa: CASGGGLAGTDTQYF; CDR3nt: TGTGCTAGTGGGGGCGGACTAGCGGGCACAGATACGCAGTATTTT
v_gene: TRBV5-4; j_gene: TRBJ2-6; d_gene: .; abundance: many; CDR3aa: CASSQDRHSGANVLTF; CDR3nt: TGTGCCAGCAGCCAAGACAGACACTCTGGGGCCAACGTCCTGACTTTC
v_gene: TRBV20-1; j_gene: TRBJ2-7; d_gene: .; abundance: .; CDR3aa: CSASIVYSYEQYF; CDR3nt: TGCAGTGCTAGCATAGTTTACTCCTACGAGCAGTACTTC
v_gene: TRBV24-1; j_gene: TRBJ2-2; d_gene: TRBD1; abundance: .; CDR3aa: CATSDNGQGDGELFF; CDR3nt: TGTGCCACCAGTGACAACGGACAGGGGGACGGGGAGCTGTTTTTT
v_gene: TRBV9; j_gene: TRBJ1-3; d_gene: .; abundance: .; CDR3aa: CAISVRGSGNTIYF; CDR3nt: TGTGCCATCAGCGTTCGGGGCTCTGGAAACACCATATATTTT
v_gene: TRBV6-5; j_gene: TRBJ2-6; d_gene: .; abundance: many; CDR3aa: CASSYSSSGANVLTF; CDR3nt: TGTGCCAGCAGTTACTCGAGCTCTGGGGCCAACGTCCTGACTTTC
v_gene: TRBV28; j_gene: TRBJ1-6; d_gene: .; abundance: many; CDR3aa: CASTEPENSPLHF; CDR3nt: TGTGCCAGCACCGAGCCCGAGAATTCACCCCTCCACTTT
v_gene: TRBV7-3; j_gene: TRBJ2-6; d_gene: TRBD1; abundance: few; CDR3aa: CASSLGGQAPPGANVLTF; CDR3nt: TGTGCCAGCAGCTTAGGGGGACAGGCGCCCCCGGGGGCCAACGTCCTGACTTTC
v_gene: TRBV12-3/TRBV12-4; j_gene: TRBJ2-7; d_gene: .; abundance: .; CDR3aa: CASSLTGKTYEQYF; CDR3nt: TGTGCCAGCAGTCTTACAGGGAAGACCTACGAGCAGTACTTC
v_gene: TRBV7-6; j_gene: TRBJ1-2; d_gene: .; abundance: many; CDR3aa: CASSLGSRALYGYTF; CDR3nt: TGTGCCAGCAGCTTAGGTAGCAGGGCCCTCTATGGCTACACCTTC
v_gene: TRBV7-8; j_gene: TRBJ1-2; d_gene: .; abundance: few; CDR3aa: CASSLGPLGRNYGYTF; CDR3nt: TGTGCCAGCAGCTTAGGTCCGCTTGGACGGAACTATGGCTACACCTTC
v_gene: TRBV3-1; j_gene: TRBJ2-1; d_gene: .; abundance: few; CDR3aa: CASSRLGLSSYNEQFF; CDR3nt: TGTGCCAGCAGCCGACTGGGACTGTCCTCCTACAATGAGCAGTTCTTC
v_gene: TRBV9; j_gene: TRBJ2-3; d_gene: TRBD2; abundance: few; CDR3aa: CASSVRLADTDTQYF; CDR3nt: TGTGCCAGCAGCGTAAGACTAGCGGACACAGATACGCAGTATTTT
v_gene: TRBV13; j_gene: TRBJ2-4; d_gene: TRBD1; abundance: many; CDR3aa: CASSLVTGGKNIQYF; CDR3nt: TGTGCCAGCAGCTTAGTCACAGGGGGAAAAAACATTCAGTACTTC
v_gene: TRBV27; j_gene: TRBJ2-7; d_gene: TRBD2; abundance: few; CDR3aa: CASSSGTSGDRYEQYF; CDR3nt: TGTGCCAGCAGTTCAGGGACTAGCGGGGACAGATACGAGCAGTACTTC
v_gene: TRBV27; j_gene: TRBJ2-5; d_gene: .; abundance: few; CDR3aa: CASSLSRDFQETQYF; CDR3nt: TGTGCCAGCAGTTTAAGCCGGGACTTTCAAGAGACCCAGTACTTC
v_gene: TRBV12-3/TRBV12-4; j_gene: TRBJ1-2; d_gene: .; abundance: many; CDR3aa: CASSLGFNYGYTF; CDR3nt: TGTGCCAGCAGTTTAGGGTTTAACTATGGCTACACCTTC
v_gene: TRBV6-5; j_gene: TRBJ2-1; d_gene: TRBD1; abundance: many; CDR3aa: CASSYTGQGSDEQFF; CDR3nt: TGTGCCAGCAGTTACACCGGACAGGGAAGCGATGAGCAGTTCTTC
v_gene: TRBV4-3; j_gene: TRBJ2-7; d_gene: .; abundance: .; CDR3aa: CASSHTLPGGGYEQYF; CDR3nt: TGCGCCAGCAGCCACACCCTCCCAGGAGGGGGCTACGAGCAGTACTTC
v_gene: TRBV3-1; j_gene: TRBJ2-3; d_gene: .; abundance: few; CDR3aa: CASSQGAAGLSSTDTQYF; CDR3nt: TGTGCCAGCAGCCAAGGGGCTGCGGGACTCTCTAGCACAGATACGCAGTATTTT
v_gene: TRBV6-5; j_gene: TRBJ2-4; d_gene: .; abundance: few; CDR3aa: CASREGYGKNIQYF; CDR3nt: TGTGCCAGCAGGGAAGGGTACGGCAAAAACATTCAGTACTTC
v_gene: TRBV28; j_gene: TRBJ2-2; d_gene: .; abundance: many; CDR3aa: CASSFNTGELFF; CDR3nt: TGTGCCAGCAGTTTTAACACCGGGGAGCTGTTTTTT
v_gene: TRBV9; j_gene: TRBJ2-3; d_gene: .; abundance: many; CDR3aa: CASSVAGASTDTQYF; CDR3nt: TGTGCCAGCAGCGTGGCGGGGGCGAGCACAGATACGCAGTATTTT
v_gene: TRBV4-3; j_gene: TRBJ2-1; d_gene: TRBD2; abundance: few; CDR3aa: CASSQDWLAGGPGNEQFF; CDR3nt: TGCGCCAGCAGCCAAGATTGGCTAGCGGGGGGGCCAGGCAATGAGCAGTTCTTC
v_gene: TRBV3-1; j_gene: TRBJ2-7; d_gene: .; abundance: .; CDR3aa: CASSQAGARSSYEQYF; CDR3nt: TGTGCCAGCAGCCAAGCTGGGGCCAGGAGCTCCTACGAGCAGTACTTC
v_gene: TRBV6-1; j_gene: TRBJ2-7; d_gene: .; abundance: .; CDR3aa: CASSATYEQYF; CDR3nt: TGTGCCAGCAGTGCAACCTACGAGCAGTACTTC
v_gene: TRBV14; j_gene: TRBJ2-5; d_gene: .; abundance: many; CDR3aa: CASSPRVSRDGTQYF; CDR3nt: TGTGCCAGCAGCCCGCGTGTGTCCCGGGATGGGACCCAGTACTTC